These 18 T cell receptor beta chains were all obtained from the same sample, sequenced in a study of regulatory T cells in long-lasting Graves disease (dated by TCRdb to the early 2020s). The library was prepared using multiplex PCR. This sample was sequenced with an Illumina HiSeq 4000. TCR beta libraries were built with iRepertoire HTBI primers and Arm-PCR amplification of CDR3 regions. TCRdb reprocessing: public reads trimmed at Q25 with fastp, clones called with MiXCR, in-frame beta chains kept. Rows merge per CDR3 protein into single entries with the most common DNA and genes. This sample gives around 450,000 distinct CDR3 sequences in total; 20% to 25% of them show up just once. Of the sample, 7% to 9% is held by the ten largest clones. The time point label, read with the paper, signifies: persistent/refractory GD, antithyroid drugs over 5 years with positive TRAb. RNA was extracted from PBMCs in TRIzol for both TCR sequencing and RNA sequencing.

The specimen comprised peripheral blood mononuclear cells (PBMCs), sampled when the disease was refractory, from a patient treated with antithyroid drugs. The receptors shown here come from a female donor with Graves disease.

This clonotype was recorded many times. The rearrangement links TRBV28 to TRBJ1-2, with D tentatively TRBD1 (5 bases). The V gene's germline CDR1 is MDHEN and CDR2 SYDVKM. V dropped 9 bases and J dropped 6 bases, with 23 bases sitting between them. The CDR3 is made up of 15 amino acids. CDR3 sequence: CASEIPGPGGDGYTF. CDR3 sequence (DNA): TGTGCCAGTGAGATTCCGGGTCCCGGGGGGGATGGCTACACCTTC.

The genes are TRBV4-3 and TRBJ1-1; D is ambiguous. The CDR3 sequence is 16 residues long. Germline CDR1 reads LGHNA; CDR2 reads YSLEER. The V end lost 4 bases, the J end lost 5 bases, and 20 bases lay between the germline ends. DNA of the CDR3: TGCGCCAGCAGCCGAAACAAAGCCCGAACGGGGACTGAAGCTTTCTTT. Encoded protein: CASSRNKARTGTEAFF.

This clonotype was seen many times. CDR3 nucleotide sequence: TGTGCCAGCAGTTACCTGGACAGGGTCGGCGCTGGCTACACCTTC. This encodes CASSYLDRVGAGYTF. This sequence joins TRBV6-2 or TRBV6-3 and TRBJ1-2; 8 nucleotides match TRBD1. Trimming took 2 bases from V and 7 from J; bases not matched to a gene: 9. This CDR3 has 15 residues. The germline CDR1 and CDR2 sequences are MNHEY and SVGEGT.

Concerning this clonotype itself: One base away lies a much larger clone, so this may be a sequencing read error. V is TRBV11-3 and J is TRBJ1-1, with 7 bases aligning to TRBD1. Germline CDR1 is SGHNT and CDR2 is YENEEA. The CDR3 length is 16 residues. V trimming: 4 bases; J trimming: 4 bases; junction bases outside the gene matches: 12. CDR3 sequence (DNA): TGTGCCAGCAGCTCAGGTTCCGACCCAGGGGGCACTGAAGCTTTCTTT. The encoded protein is CASSSGSDPGGTEAFF.

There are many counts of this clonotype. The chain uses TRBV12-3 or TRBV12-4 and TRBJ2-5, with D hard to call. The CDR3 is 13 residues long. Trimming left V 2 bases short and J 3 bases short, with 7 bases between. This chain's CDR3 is CASSLFRKETQYF. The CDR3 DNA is TGTGCCAGCAGTTTATTTCGTAAAGAGACCCAGTACTTC.

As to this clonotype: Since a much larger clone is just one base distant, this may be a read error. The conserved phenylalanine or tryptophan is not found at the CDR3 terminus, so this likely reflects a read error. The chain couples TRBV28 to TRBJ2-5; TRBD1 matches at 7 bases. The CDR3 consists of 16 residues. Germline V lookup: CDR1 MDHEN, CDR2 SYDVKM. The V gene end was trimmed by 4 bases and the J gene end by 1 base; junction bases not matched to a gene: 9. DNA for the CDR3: TGTGCCAGCAGTTCTACCGGGACAGAAGCCCAAGAGACCCAGTACTCC. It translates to CASSSTGTEAQETQYS.

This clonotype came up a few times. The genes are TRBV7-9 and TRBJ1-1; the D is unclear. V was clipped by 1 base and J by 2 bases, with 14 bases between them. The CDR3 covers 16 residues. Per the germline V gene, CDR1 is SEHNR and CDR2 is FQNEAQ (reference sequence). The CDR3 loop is CASSLVGGFLNTEAFF. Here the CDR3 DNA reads TGTGCCAGCAGCTTAGTGGGCGGATTTCTTAACACTGAAGCTTTCTTT.

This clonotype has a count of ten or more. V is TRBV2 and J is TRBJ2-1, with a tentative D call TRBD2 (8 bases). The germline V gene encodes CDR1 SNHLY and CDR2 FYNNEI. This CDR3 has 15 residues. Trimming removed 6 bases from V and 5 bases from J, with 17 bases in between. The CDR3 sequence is CASSPGGGGHNEQFF. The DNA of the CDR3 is TGTGCCAGCAGCCCGGGAGGGGGCGGTCACAATGAGCAGTTCTTC.

CDR3 protein: CASSQGGSGQSYNEQFF. The CDR3 bases are TGTGCCAGCAGCCAAGGGGGCAGCGGACAGAGCTACAATGAGCAGTTCTTC. The V gene is TRBV14, the J gene TRBJ2-1, with a weak D call TRBD1 (6 bases). V was trimmed by 1 base and J by 3 bases, leaving 16 bases between them. Germline CDR1 and CDR2: SGHDN and FVKESK. The CDR3 covers 17 residues.

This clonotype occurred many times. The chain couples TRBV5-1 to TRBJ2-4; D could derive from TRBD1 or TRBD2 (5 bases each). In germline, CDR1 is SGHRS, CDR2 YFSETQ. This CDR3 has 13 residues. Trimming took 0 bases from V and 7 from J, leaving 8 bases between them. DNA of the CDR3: TGCGCCAGCAGCTTGGCCGAGGGGAACATTCAGTACTTC. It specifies CASSLAEGNIQYF.

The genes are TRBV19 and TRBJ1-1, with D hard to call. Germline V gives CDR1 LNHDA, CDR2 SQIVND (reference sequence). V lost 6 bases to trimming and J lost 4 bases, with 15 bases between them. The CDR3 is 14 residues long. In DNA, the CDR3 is TGTGCCAGTAGCCCCCGGACCTCGGTCACTGAAGCTTTCTTT. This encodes CASSPRTSVTEAFF.

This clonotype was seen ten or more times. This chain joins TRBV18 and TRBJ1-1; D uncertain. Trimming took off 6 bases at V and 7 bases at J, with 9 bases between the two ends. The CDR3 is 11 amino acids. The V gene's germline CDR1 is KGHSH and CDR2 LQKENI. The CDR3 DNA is TGTGCCAGCTCCTCCGAGGGTGAAGCTTTCTTT. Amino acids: CASSSEGEAFF.

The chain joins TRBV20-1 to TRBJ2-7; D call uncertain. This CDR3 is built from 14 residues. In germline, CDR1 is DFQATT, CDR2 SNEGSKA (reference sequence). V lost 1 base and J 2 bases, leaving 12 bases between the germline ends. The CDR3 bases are TGCAGTGCTAGAGTTACTACCGGCCCCTACGAGCAGTACTTC. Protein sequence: CSARVTTGPYEQYF.

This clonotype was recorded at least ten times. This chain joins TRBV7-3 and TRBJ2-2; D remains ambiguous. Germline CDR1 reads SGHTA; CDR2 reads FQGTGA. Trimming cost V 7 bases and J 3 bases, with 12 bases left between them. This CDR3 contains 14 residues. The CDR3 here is CASTTPEDTGELFF. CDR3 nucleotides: TGTGCCAGCACCACCCCCGAGGACACCGGGGAGCTGTTTTTT.

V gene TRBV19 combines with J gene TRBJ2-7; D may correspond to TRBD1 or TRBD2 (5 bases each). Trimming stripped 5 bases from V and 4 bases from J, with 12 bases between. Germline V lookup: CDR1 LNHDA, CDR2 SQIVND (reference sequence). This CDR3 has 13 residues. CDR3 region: CASSAGRVYEQYF. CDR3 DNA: TGTGCCAGTAGTGCGGGCAGGGTGTACGAGCAGTACTTC.

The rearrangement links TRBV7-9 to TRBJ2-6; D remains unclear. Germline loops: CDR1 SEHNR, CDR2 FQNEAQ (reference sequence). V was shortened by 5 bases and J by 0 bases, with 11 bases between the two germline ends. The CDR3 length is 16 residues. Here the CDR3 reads CASSGLSRSGANVLTF. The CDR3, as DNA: TGTGCCAGCAGCGGCCTCTCCCGCTCTGGGGCCAACGTCCTGACTTTC.

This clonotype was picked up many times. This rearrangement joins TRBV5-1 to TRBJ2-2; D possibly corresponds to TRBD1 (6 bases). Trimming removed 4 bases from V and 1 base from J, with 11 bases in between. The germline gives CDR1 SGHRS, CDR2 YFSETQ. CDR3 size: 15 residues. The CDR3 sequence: CASSGDTLNTGELFF. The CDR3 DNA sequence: TGCGCCAGCAGCGGGGACACCTTGAACACCGGGGAGCTGTTTTTT.

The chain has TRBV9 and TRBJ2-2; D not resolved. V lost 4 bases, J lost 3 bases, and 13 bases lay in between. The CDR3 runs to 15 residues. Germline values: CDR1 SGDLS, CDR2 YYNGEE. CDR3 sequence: CASSLSPAYTGELFF. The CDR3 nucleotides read TGTGCCAGCAGCCTTAGCCCAGCGTACACCGGGGAGCTGTTTTTT.